Each of the 31 T cell receptor beta chains below was sequenced from the same sample in a study of blood T cell repertoires in COVID-19. Clones were read by immunoSEQ multiplex PCR, and TCRdb kept only the in-frame ones, dropping some. The sample holds fewer than 700,000 clones; around nine tenths are singletons and the top ten take less than 9.5%. The specimen sequenced was peripheral blood. These receptors came from a woman aged 45-59 years with COVID-19, enrolled during active disease.

This sequence joins TRBV30 and TRBJ2-1; tentatively, D is TRBD2 (7 bases). V shed 3 bases and J shed 10 bases, with 22 bases lying between them. The CDR3 is 15 residues long. Germline loops: CDR1 GTSNPN, CDR2 SVGIG (reference sequence). Written as DNA, the CDR3 is TGTGCCTGGAGCGCAGGAGGGGGGGGAAAGAGGGAGCAGTTCTTC. Its translation is CAWSAGGGGKREQFF.

CDR3 region: CASSYRLASYNEQFF. The DNA of the CDR3 is TGTGCCAGCAGTTACCGACTAGCCTCCTACAATGAGCAGTTCTTC. The V and J genes are TRBV6-6 and TRBJ2-1; 7 bases agree with TRBD2. Germline loops: CDR1 MNHNY, CDR2 SVGAGI (reference sequence). V was clipped by 2 bases and J by 0 bases; unmatched bases: 1. The CDR3 contains 15 residues.

As to this clone: Other DNA sequences in this specimen translate into the identical CDR3. The V gene is TRBV5-1, the J gene TRBJ2-7; no clear D. The CDR3 runs 13 residues. V lost 0 bases and J lost 4, with 8 bases in between. Per germline, CDR1 SGHRS and CDR2 YFSETQ. This CDR3 reads CASSLGLGYEQYF. CDR3 bases: TGCGCCAGCAGCTTGGGACTTGGGTACGAGCAGTACTTC.

In DNA form, the CDR3 reads TGTGCCACCAGCCGGACAGGGGGAGACTACGAGCAGTACTTC. Its protein product is CATSRTGGDYEQYF. V and J are TRBV24-1 and TRBJ2-7, with TRBD1 matching 10 bases. Germline values: CDR1 KGHDR, CDR2 SFDVKD. V lost 7 bases and J lost 3; bases outside the gene matches: 5. The length of the CDR3 is 14 residues.

As concerns this clone: This is likely a read error, given that the CDR3 carries no conserved phenylalanine or tryptophan at its end. The DNA is omitted, as the CDR3 cannot be located on it reliably, and the CDR3 follows TCRdb's listing. The rearrangement uses TRBV11-2 and TRBJ2-7; no DNA check was done on the table's D call, TRBD2. Germline V gene lookup returns CDR1 SGHAT and CDR2 FQNNGV. The CDR3 is 12 amino acids long, termini counted. The CDR3 protein is CASSLDRSPPLL.

This chain joins TRBV5-1 and TRBJ2-1; D uncertain. Germline V gene sequence: CDR1 SGHRS, CDR2 YFSETQ. Between the trimmed V and J ends, which lost 2 bases and 4 bases, there was a span of 7 bases. The length of the CDR3 is 13 residues. The CDR3 DNA reads as TGCGCCAGCAGCTTTCGCAGGTACAATGAGCAGTTCTTC. Encoded protein: CASSFRRYNEQFF. Combining the CDR3 with reference TRBV5-1 and TRBJ2-1 gives the whole variable domain KAGVTQTPRYLIKTRGQQVTLSCSPISGHRSVSWYQQTPGQGLQFLFEYFSETQRNKGNFPGRFSGRQFSNSRSEMNVSTLELGDSALYLCASSFRRYNEQFFGPGTRLTVL.

This sequence joins TRBV12-3 or TRBV12-4 and TRBJ1-2; tentatively, D is TRBD1 (5 bases). This CDR3 region has 13 residues. Between the trimmed V and J ends, which lost 8 bases and 4 bases, there was a span of 14 bases. CDR3 in DNA: TGTGCCAGCCTCCGTCAGGGTAGCTATGGCTACACCTTC. It encodes CASLRQGSYGYTF.

Regarding this clone: The sample holds other DNA sequences that translate to the same CDR3. The rearrangement links TRBV19 to TRBJ1-1; no reliable D call. This CDR3 has 13 amino acids. The ends were cut back, 4 bases at V and 0 bases at J, with 6 bases in the middle. CDR1 LNHDA and CDR2 SQIVND come from the germline V gene (reference sequence). The CDR3 here is CASSRQLNTEAFF. The CDR3 DNA follows: TGTGCCAGTAGTAGGCAGTTGAACACTGAAGCTTTCTTT.

This chain links TRBV2 with TRBJ2-2; a possible D gene is TRBD1 (5 bases). The CDR3 consists of 15 residues. The germline CDR1 and CDR2 sequences are SNHLY and FYNNEI. V shed 3 bases and J shed 5 bases, with 13 bases lying between them. CDR3 amino acids: CASSDSRAVTGELFF. CDR3 in DNA: TGTGCCAGCAGTGACAGCAGGGCAGTGACCGGGGAGCTGTTTTTT.

The rearrangement uses TRBV12-5 and TRBJ1-1; D is ambiguous. Trimming removed 11 bases from V and 6 bases from J, with 13 bases in between. CDR3 length equals 11 residues. Germline V CDR1 and CDR2: LGHNT, FRNRAP. The CDR3 DNA reads TGTGCTTCACACGCGGGCCCTGAAGCTTTCTTT. It translates to CASHAGPEAFF. Together with reference TRBV12-5 and TRBJ1-1, the CDR3 gives the full variable domain: DARVTQTPRHKVTEMGQEVTMRCQPILGHNTVFWYRQTMMQGLELLAYFRNRAPLDDSGMPKDRFSAEMPDATLATLKIQPSEPRDSAVYFCASHAGPEAFFGQGTRLTVV.

The chain uses TRBV11-2 and TRBJ2-5; D not resolved. V was trimmed by 3 bases and J by 4 bases, leaving 3 bases between them. Looked up from germline, CDR1 is SGHAT and CDR2 is FQNNGV. The CDR3 totals 11 residues. This CDR3 is CASSFSETQYF. The CDR3, as DNA: TGTGCCAGCAGCTTCTCAGAGACCCAGTACTTC.

This clone came up once. The chain has TRBV9 and TRBJ2-3; D is ambiguous. This CDR3 contains 12 residues. Deletions cut 4 bases from V and 0 bases from J, with 3 bases between. Germline loops: CDR1 SGDLS, CDR2 YYNGEE. CDR3 loop: CASSSSTDTQYF. The CDR3 DNA is TGTGCCAGCAGCTCTAGCACAGATACGCAGTATTTT.

The chain joins TRBV5-1 to TRBJ1-1; tentative D call: TRBD1 (6 bases). Germline CDR1 is SGHRS and CDR2 is YFSETQ. The CDR3 loop spans 13 amino acids. V gave up 5 bases and J gave up 4 bases, with 12 bases separating them. The CDR3 here is CASSWGQPTEAFF. CDR3 nucleotide sequence: TGCGCCAGCAGTTGGGGGCAACCCACTGAAGCTTTCTTT.

The V gene is TRBV27, the J gene TRBJ1-5; D is undetermined. This CDR3 comprises 14 residues. Germline lookup yields CDR1 MNHEY and CDR2 SMNVEV (reference sequence). The V end was cut by 3 bases, the J end by 5 bases, with 11 bases between. The CDR3 DNA reads TGTGCCAGCAGTTTGGGCCATCGGTATCAGCCCCAGCATTTT. This translates into CASSLGHRYQPQHF.

V and J are TRBV27 and TRBJ1-1; D might be TRBD1 (5 bases). Trimming left V 1 base short and J 3 bases short, with 15 bases between. Germline V gene data show CDR1 as MNHEY and CDR2 as SMNVEV (reference sequence). The CDR3 is made up of 16 amino acids. The CDR3 sequence: CASSLFRVPGDTEAFF. For the CDR3, the DNA is TGTGCCAGCAGTTTATTCAGGGTCCCTGGGGACACTGAAGCTTTCTTT.

This rearrangement joins TRBV18 to TRBJ1-6; 8 nucleotides line up with TRBD1. The CDR3 loop spans 18 amino acids. From germline, CDR1 is KGHSH and CDR2 LQKENI. V lost 4 bases, J lost 2 bases, and 10 bases stayed unmatched. The CDR3 DNA reads as TGTGCCAGCTCACTATCTGGACAGGGTGGAACCTATAATTCACCCCTCCACTTT. This encodes CASSLSGQGGTYNSPLHF.

This chain uses TRBV3-1 (or the pseudogene TRBV3-2) with TRBJ1-3, with D possibly TRBD1 on 6 matching bases. The CDR3 runs to 13 residues. Germline CDR1 is LGHDT and CDR2 is YNNKEL (reference sequence). Trimming cost V 7 bases and J 0 bases, with 7 bases left between them. The CDR3 spells CASTQGSGNTIYF. The CDR3, as DNA: TGTGCCAGCACACAGGGCTCTGGAAACACCATATATTTT.

The chain combines TRBV20-1 with TRBJ2-5; D remains ambiguous. The CDR3 has 11 residues. Germline CDR1 and CDR2: DFQATT and SNEGSKA (reference sequence). V dropped 3 bases and J dropped 7 bases, with 9 bases sitting between them. CDR3 sequence (DNA): TGCAGTGCTAGCTTCGCGCGGACCCAGTACTTC. It translates to CSASFARTQYF.

The V and J genes are TRBV3-1 (or the pseudogene TRBV3-2) and TRBJ1-1; D not certain. Trimming stripped 4 bases from V and 11 bases from J, with 14 bases between. Per the germline V gene, CDR1 is LGHDT and CDR2 is YNNKEL (reference sequence). The CDR3 extends over 12 amino acids. CDR3 DNA: TGTGCCAGCAGCCCCGGGTCCGTCGGGGCTTTCTTT. It encodes CASSPGSVGAFF.

This clone was counted a few times. The CDR3 spells CASTDRTVSLDYGYTF. In nucleotides, the CDR3 is TGTGCCAGCACTGACAGGACAGTTTCCCTAGACTATGGCTACACCTTC. This chain joins TRBV6-1 and TRBJ1-2, with TRBD1 as a possible D gene (6 bases). The V end was cut by 7 bases, the J end by 3 bases, with 21 bases between. CDR1 and CDR2 (germline): MNHNS, SASEGT. The length of the CDR3 is 16 residues.

The CDR3 protein is CASSRGQGNTIYF. CDR3 sequence (DNA): TGTGCCAGCAGCCGGGGACAAGGAAACACCATATATTTT. The rearrangement uses TRBV2 and TRBJ1-3; perhaps TRBD1 as D (6 bases). Deletions cut 6 bases from V and 4 bases from J, with 10 bases between. The CDR3 has 13 residues. Germline V gives CDR1 SNHLY, CDR2 FYNNEI.

This rearrangement joins TRBV3-1 (or the pseudogene TRBV3-2) to TRBJ1-6, with 10 positions matching TRBD1. Looked up from germline, CDR1 is LGHDT and CDR2 is YNNKEL (reference sequence). J gave up 9 bases and V 4 bases, and 3 bases lay outside the gene matches. There are 14 residues in the CDR3. The DNA of the CDR3 is TGTGCCAGCAGCCCCGACAGGGGGCTTTCACCCCTCCACTTT. Encoded protein: CASSPDRGLSPLHF.

The chain combines TRBV25-1 with TRBJ1-1; D is ambiguous. The germline CDR1 and CDR2 sequences are MGHDK and SYGVNS. Trimming stripped 1 base from V and 1 base from J, with 10 bases between. The CDR3 covers 15 residues. CDR3 DNA sequence: TGTGCCAGCAGTGAATGGGCCAGCAGGAACACTGAAGCTTTCTTT. Translating gives CASSEWASRNTEAFF.

The chain uses TRBV6-1 and TRBJ1-1; TRBD1 might be the D (6 bases). The CDR3 consists of 14 residues. With 3 bases removed from V and 5 bases from J, the gap between germline ends came to 13 bases. From germline, CDR1 is MNHNS and CDR2 SASEGT. For the CDR3, the DNA is TGTGCCAGCAGTGAGGGGGGGCAGGGGACTGAAGCTTTCTTT. The encoded protein is CASSEGGQGTEAFF.

This clone was seen only once. The rearrangement links TRBV2 to TRBJ2-7, with 9 bases that match TRBD1. The CDR3 consists of 15 residues. From germline, CDR1 is SNHLY and CDR2 FYNNEI. Trimming at V came to 5 bases and at J to 6 bases, leaving 11 bases not matched to a gene. The DNA for the CDR3 is TGTGCCAGCAGTCGCCGTGTGGGGACAGGGTCCGAGCAGTACTTC. Translated, it gives CASSRRVGTGSEQYF.

The chain is built from TRBV19 and TRBJ1-4; unclear D gene. Germline CDR1 and CDR2: LNHDA and SQIVND (reference sequence). V was pared by 4 bases and J by 7 bases, with 10 bases between. This CDR3 region has 13 residues. CDR3 sequence: CASSTVSGEKLFF. The CDR3 DNA follows: TGTGCCAGTAGTACCGTGTCCGGTGAAAAACTGTTTTTT. Combining the CDR3 with reference TRBV19 and TRBJ1-4 gives the whole variable domain DGGITQSPKYLFRKEGQNVTLSCEQNLNHDAMYWYRQDPGQGLRLIYYSQIVNDFQKGDIAEGYSVSREKKESFPLTVTSAQKNPTAFYLCASSTVSGEKLFFGSGTQLSVL.

V usage is TRBV6-5 and J usage is TRBJ2-5; D may be TRBD2 (6 bases). The CDR3 totals 15 residues. The V end was cut by 6 bases, the J end by 2 bases, with 16 bases between. The germline CDR1 and CDR2 sequences are MNHEY and SVGAGI. The DNA for the CDR3 is TGTGCCAGCAGGAGAGGAGGGGCGGATCAAGAGACCCAGTACTTC. Translation gives CASRRGGADQETQYF.

V gene TRBV19 combines with J gene TRBJ1-5, with D unresolved. CDR3 length equals 15 residues. The germline V gene has CDR1 LNHDA and CDR2 SQIVND (reference sequence). The V and J ends lost 1 base and 10 bases respectively, with 17 bases between them. Written as DNA, the CDR3 is TGTGCCAGTAGTATAGTTAGTACCTCAGAGGCACCCCAGCATTTT. Protein product: CASSIVSTSEAPQHF.

CDR3 coding DNA: TGTGCCAGCAGCCGGACAGGGAACTATCAGCCCCAGCATTTT. Translating gives CASSRTGNYQPQHF. This rearrangement joins TRBV6-5 to TRBJ1-5; 8 bases match TRBD1. Germline CDR1 reads MNHEY; CDR2 reads SVGAGI. V dropped 6 bases and J dropped 5; count of bases not matched to a gene: 6. The CDR3 consists of 14 residues.

In the case of this clone: This sample also contains other DNA sequences that code for the same CDR3. The chain employs TRBV5-1 and TRBJ1-1; D is undetermined. Germline-derived CDR1 and CDR2 are SGHRS and YFSETQ. V lost 0 bases, J lost 1 base, and 7 bases lay in between. The CDR3 has 14 amino acids. CDR3 DNA: TGCGCCAGCAGCTTGGGGGCTGAGAACACTGAAGCTTTCTTT. It yields the protein CASSLGAENTEAFF.

The chain recombines TRBV5-1 with TRBJ1-4; 9 positions match TRBD1. Germline V lookup: CDR1 SGHRS, CDR2 YFSETQ. After removal of 0 bases from V and 4 bases from J, the junction contained 4 bases not matched to a gene. The CDR3 is 16 residues long. The DNA of the CDR3 is TGCGCCAGCAGCTTGGTACAGGGGGCCGGTAATGAAAAACTGTTTTTT. It encodes CASSLVQGAGNEKLFF.